Reported below is one T cell receptor (beta chain). The target antigen is unknown. The sequenced template was cDNA made from the entire isolated RNA. Here immunoSEQ multiplex PCR was the method, and the copy in TCRdb shows in-frame clones only, minus some. The sample shows roughly 610,000 clones, roughly a sixth of them seen only once. The data belong to a study of beta chain features in type 1 diabetes. Overall study results and limits: Shorter templates may be favored by PCR, equally so in patients and controls.

The sample was naive CD4+ T cells from blood. This sequence originates from a man between 18 and 35 years old in good health.

The CDR3 loop reads CASSIMNRGVEAFF. CDR3 DNA sequence: TGTGCCAGTAGTATAATGAACAGGGGAGTTGAAGCTTTCTTT. The rearrangement uses TRBV19 and TRBJ1-1, with 7 nucleotides matching TRBD1. Germline V gives CDR1 LNHDA, CDR2 SQIVND (reference sequence). The CDR3 extends over 14 amino acids. The ends lost 2 bases at V and 7 bases at J; junction bases unmatched: 7.